This TCR beta chain was found in a study of Ad26.COV2.S vaccination and SARS-CoV-2 variants listed by TCRdb under 2021. With regard to the full study: Vaccine-arm donors were drawn from COV1001, a multicentre, randomized, double-blind, placebo-controlled phase I-IIa trial of Ad26.COV2.S in healthy adults. Dosing of Ad26.COV2.S was intramuscular, at either 5x10^10 or 1x10^11 viral particles, delivered as one shot or as two shots spaced 56 days apart. TCRbeta repertoire sequencing was used to assess the specificity and breadth of SARS-CoV-2-reactive T cell receptors after Ad26.COV2.S vaccination. The TCR-sequenced set comprised roughly 30 samples: approximately 19 Ad26.COV2.S vaccine recipients, 5 placebo recipients and 8 SARS-CoV-2 convalescent individuals. Trial participants were randomized into five groups of five: low-dose or high-dose Ad26.COV2.S given once or twice, or placebo on both occasions. Blinding of investigators to trial group allocation was maintained during experiments and outcome assessment.

Its CDR3 holds 12 amino acids, cysteine through phenylalanine. This entry keeps only the CDR3 DNA: 36 bases, framed from base 1. Looking up the germline V gene (reference sequence) yields CDR1 SEHNR and CDR2 FQNEAQ. V and J are truncated by 2 bases and 9 bases respectively, leaving an intervening sequence of 10 bases. The meaning of the sample's treatment or condition label: some 20 received Ad26.COV2.S at low or high dose, single or two shots; 5 received placebo; per-sample allocation not given. For vaccine and placebo recipients, repertoires were sequenced using samples collected on day 63 after the first injection. Cohort 1b enrolled 25 or so adults aged 18-55 years at a single site in Boston, USA, between 29 July and 7 August 2020. Ad26.COV2.S was a replication-incompetent adenovirus type 26 vector that expressed a prefusion-stabilized SARS-CoV-2 spike protein derived from the original Wuhan strain.

A remark on this clone: What antigen it recognizes has not been identified. Within one base of it there is no much larger clone, and no base qualities were kept.

The immunoSEQ Assay was the method used to sequence TCRbeta CDR3 regions. After extraction, genomic DNA underwent amplification by bias-controlled multiplex PCR, followed by high-throughput sequencing. The authors processed their data as follows. Collapsing and filtering of sequences were performed to quantify the absolute abundance of each unique TCRbeta CDR3 region. T cell fraction was estimated by normalizing TCRbeta template counts to usable DNA, which was measured by amplifying reference genes present in all nucleated cells. Repertoire TCRs were annotated as SARS-CoV-2-specific by exact matching of V gene, CDR3 amino acid sequence and J gene to a known reactive TCR set. The reference SARS-CoV-2 TCR set came from MIRA and was filtered for enrichment in COVID-19-positive ImmuneCODE repertoires, removing public or cross-reactive TCRs. Drawing on the MIRA antigens, annotated TCRs were analysed further at the level of specific ORF or position within ORF. Breadth was defined as the number of annotated unique rearrangements divided by the total number of unique productive rearrangements, and depth was defined as the summed frequency of the annotated unique rearrangements. Group comparisons of TCR breadth used two-sided Wilcoxon rank-sum tests. TCRdb took this table from immuneACCESS and kept in-frame rearrangements with V and J called. Such tables lack part of the clones; where checked against another copy, unresolved V genes explain under half of the gap, and the rest is unexplained. V and J calls and clone size are given by that table; D and trimming were obtained from the DNA. Present in this sample are roughly 400,000 clones, about 90% of which were seen just once. Of the sample, more than 1.5% falls within the top ten clones.

General study outcomes and caveats: Spike-specific TCR breadth was higher in Ad26.COV2.S recipients than in placebo recipients (P = 0.0014). The study was not powered to compare responses between vaccine doses or regimens. Vaccine and placebo recipients had comparable non-spike TCR breadth, which fits with the vaccine containing only spike. After vaccination, substantial breadth of spike-specific CD8+ and CD4+ T cell responses was reported. The authors noted that total T cell responses may have been underestimated by the TCR breadth and depth analyses.

The sequence was collected from a person aged 18-65 years who received the Ad26.COV2.S COVID-19 vaccine or a placebo. Here the chain combines TRBV7-9 and TRBJ1-2, with no confidently assigned D gene. This material consisted of peripheral blood, taken in a trial of Ad26.COV2.S vaccine versus placebo. The CDR3 protein sequence reads: CASSLTAGSYTF. The DNA reads as follows: TGTGCCAGCAGCTTAACAGCGGGGAGCTACACCTTC.